This T cell receptor beta chain was recovered during a study of blood T cell repertoires in COVID-19. Study as a whole: Sample material is recorded as cDNA or gDNA derived from T cells, B-cell-depleted T cells, or PBMCs.

V was clipped by 4 bases and J by 3 bases, with 12 bases between them. There are 13 residues in the CDR3. Germline V gene lookup returns CDR1 GTSNPN and CDR2 SVGIG (reference sequence). Participants, about 18 to 90 years old, spanned 25 or so US areas. Cohorts were determined from participant-reported clinical history. The table came from immunoSEQ multiplex PCR; TCRdb's copy has only in-frame clones and leaves some out. The sample shows roughly 400,000 clones, 75% to 90% of them seen only once. The sample was PBMCs or T cells enriched from blood (not recorded which). This TCR derives from a man aged 25-45 years who had recovered from COVID-19. V usage is TRBV30 and J usage is TRBJ1-2; D is perhaps TRBD1 (5 bases). The CDR3 DNA sequence: TGTGCCTGGACGGCAGGGTACGACTATGGCTACACCTTC. Amino acids: CAWTAGYDYGYTF.